What follows describes a single T cell receptor beta chain. Its antigen remains unknown. TCRdb keeps only in-frame clones here, not all; method: immunoSEQ multiplex PCR. The sample has 100,000 to 150,000 clones, roughly 90% seen once; the top ten hold over 2.5%. These data are taken from a study of T cell responses to AZD1222 COVID-19 vaccine. Study details: Timing groups of about 4 and about 12 weeks for second doses were pooled. Study-level points and caveats: Spike-wide coverage was observed for vaccine-associated CD4 TCRs, with dominant responses at 160-218 and 743-854. A rise in Spike-specific TCR breadth and depth followed two AZD1222 doses. Just a handful of AZD1222 recipients tested seropositive at baseline.

The trim removed 0 bases at V and 0 bases at J, leaving 4 bases unmatched. The CDR3 covers 16 residues. CDR1 and CDR2 (germline): MGHRA, YSYEKL. Sample: peripheral blood, taken on day 0 of AZD1222 vaccination. The receptor was isolated from an adult in good health. This chain links TRBV4-1 with TRBJ2-7, with 8 positions matching TRBD2. The CDR3 spells CASSQDPSGYSYEQYF. The CDR3 region has the DNA TGCGCCAGCAGCCAAGATCCTAGCGGGTACTCCTACGAGCAGTACTTC.